The 10 T cell receptor beta chains reported below all come from one sample, sequenced in a study of CD8+CD57+ T cells in acquired aplastic anemia. All patients picked for sequencing had shown, by flow cytometry, an expansion of CD8+CD57+ cells. The use of genomic DNA as template underpinned the TCR beta VDJ and CDR3 profiling. Via MiXCR, TCRdb re-called the reads, giving one row per CDR3 protein. The table lists roughly 500,000 distinct CDR3 sequences, around 33% of them singletons. Material: sorted CD4+, CD8+, or CD8+CD57+ T cells (not recorded which) from PBMCs. Receptors were obtained from a human donor with aplastic anemia.

The chain has TRBV20-1 and TRBJ1-1; tentatively, D is TRBD1 (5 bases). CDR1 DFQATT and CDR2 SNEGSKA come from the germline V gene (reference sequence). There are 15 residues in the CDR3. V dropped 0 bases and J dropped 0 bases, with 11 bases sitting between them. The DNA for the CDR3 is TGCAGTGCTAGAGATTGGGGAGGGGTGAACACTGAAGCTTTCTTT. Residues: CSARDWGGVNTEAFF.

This clonotype has ten or more counts. J is TRBJ1-1 and V is TRBV2; no firm D call. There are 15 residues in the CDR3. CDR1 is SNHLY, CDR2 FYNNEI, per germline. Trimming shortened V by 4 bases and J by 4 bases, and 16 bases separated the two germline ends. The CDR3 DNA follows: TGTGCCAGCAGTGCCCAGGTCCTTGCGGGCACTGAAGCTTTCTTT. Its protein is CASSAQVLAGTEAFF. Drawing the rest from reference TRBV2 and TRBJ1-1, the complete variable domain is EPEVTQTPSHQVTQMGQEVILRCVPISNHLYFYWYRQILGQKVEFLVSFYNNEISEKSEIFDDQFSVERPDGSNFTLKIRSTKLEDSAMYFCASSAQVLAGTEAFFGQGTRLTVV.

The V call is TRBV20-1, the J call TRBJ2-1, with a tentative D call TRBD2 (7 bases). Trimming took 4 bases from V and 4 from J, leaving 14 bases between them. The CDR3 extends over 14 amino acids. Looked up from germline, CDR1 is DFQATT and CDR2 is SNEGSKA (reference sequence). The CDR3 is CSAITGGTYNEQFF. Here the CDR3 DNA reads TGCAGTGCTATAACGGGGGGCACTTACAATGAGCAGTTCTTC.

The chain employs TRBV10-3 and TRBJ1-1; perhaps TRBD1 as D (6 bases). Germline V lookup: CDR1 ENHRY, CDR2 SYGVKD. The ends were cut back, 0 bases at V and 5 bases at J, with 16 bases in the middle. The CDR3 is 16 amino acids. CDR3 region: CAISESPGQGTTEAFF. The CDR3 DNA is TGTGCCATCAGTGAGTCGCCGGGGCAGGGGACGACTGAAGCTTTCTTT.

This clonotype occurred many times. The chain combines TRBV20-1 with TRBJ1-2, with a tentative D call TRBD1 (6 bases). Trimming cost V 5 bases and J 7 bases, with 11 bases left between them. The CDR3 is made up of 11 amino acids. Germline V gene data show CDR1 as DFQATT and CDR2 as SNEGSKA (reference sequence). Here the CDR3 reads CSASQGSGYTF. CDR3 DNA: TGCAGTGCTTCCCAGGGGAGTGGCTACACCTTC.

A single count supports this clonotype. It may be a read error: a sequence one base away is much more abundant. This rearrangement joins TRBV9 to TRBJ1-5; 10 bases align to TRBD1. CDR1 is SGDLS, CDR2 YYNGEE, per germline. This CDR3 is 15 amino acids long. V shed 4 bases and J 1 base; nucleotides not matched to a gene: 2. CDR3 nucleotide sequence: TGTGCCAGCAGCCAGGGACAGGGGAGCAATCAGCCCCAGCATTTT. Its protein product is CASSQGQGSNQPQHF. Together with reference TRBV9 and TRBJ1-5, the CDR3 gives the full variable domain: DSGVTQTPKHLITATGQRVTLRCSPRSGDLSVYWYQQSLDQGLQFLIQYYNGEERAKGNILERFSAQQFPDLHSELNLSSLELGDSALYFCASSQGQGSNQPQHFGDGTRLSIL.

This clonotype is a singleton in its sample. J is TRBJ1-5 and V is TRBV21-1; the table's D gene call, TRBD1, was not cross checked with the DNA. TRBV21-1 is deemed a pseudogene. The CDR3 spans 12 residues. The CDR3 DNA reads as TGTGCCAGCGGCACACAGGGCCACCCCCAGCATTTT. Translation gives CASGTQGHPQHF.

This clonotype has a handful of counts. The chain recombines TRBV7-8 with TRBJ1-1; 9 nucleotides agree with TRBD1. The CDR3 is made up of 13 amino acids. Germline assignment: CDR1 SGHVS and CDR2 FQNEAQ. V dropped 7 bases and J dropped 6; count of bases not matched to a gene: 6. The CDR3, as DNA: TGTGCCAGCACCCGGGACAGGGACCCTGAAGCTTTCTTT. It is translated as CASTRDRDPEAFF.

This clonotype has more than one count but fewer than ten. The rearrangement joins TRBV14 to TRBJ1-1; 7 nucleotides match TRBD1. The junction had 8 bases not matched to a gene; V was cut back by 2 bases and J by 8 bases. CDR1 is SGHDN and CDR2 is FVKESK in the germline V gene. The CDR3 runs to 14 residues. CDR3 nucleotides: TGTGCCAGCAGCCAACCTGGACAGGTACGGGAAGCTTTCTTT. It specifies CASSQPGQVREAFF.

Remarks on this clonotype: The junction departs from germline at one end; a sequencing error may be responsible. CDR3 region: CVSSHESSYNSPLHF. The CDR3 DNA reads as TGTGTCAGCAGCCACGAGAGCTCCTATAATTCACCCCTCCACTTT. This rearrangement joins TRBV14 to TRBJ1-6; no clear D gene. Germline V gives CDR1 SGHDN, CDR2 FVKESK. The CDR3 extends over 15 amino acids.